This TCR beta chain was profiled in a study of cytomegalovirus exposure and HLA in healthy donors. Broader study findings: According to a subsequent analysis, TCR clusters identified in the first cohort showed a tendency to co-occur across the 110 or so validation repertoires.

The assay was immunoSEQ multiplex PCR, and TCRdb's table has in-frame clones only and misses some. The table lists about 170,000 clones, around 87% of them singletons. The V segment lost 3 bases and the J segment 4 bases; nucleotides outside the gene matches: 7. Per germline, CDR1 SEHNR and CDR2 FQNEAQ (reference sequence). The CDR3 spans 15 residues. Regarding this clone: Its antigen is unknown.

The chain is built from TRBV7-9 and TRBJ1-1, with 8 bases matching TRBD1. Sequencing used PBMCs. This TCR was sampled from a woman aged 25 to 39 in good health and CMV-seronegative. CDR3 loop: CASSFGPGGFTEAFF. The CDR3 nucleotides are TGTGCCAGCAGCTTCGGTCCAGGGGGCTTCACTGAAGCTTTCTTT.